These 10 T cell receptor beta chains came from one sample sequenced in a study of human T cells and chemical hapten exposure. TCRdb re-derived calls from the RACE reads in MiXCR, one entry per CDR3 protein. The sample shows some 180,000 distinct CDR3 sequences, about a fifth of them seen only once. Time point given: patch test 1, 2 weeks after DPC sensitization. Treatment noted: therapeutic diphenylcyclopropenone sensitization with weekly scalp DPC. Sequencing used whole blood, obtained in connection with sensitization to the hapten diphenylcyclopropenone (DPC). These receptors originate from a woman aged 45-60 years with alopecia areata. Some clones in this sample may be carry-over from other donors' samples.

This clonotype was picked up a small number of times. CDR3 in DNA: TGTGCCAGCAGTGAATCCAACCTCGGGGAAAAACTGTTTTTT. Encoded protein: CASSESNLGEKLFF. J is TRBJ1-4 and V is TRBV25-1; no clear D. The V gene's germline CDR1 is MGHDK and CDR2 SYGVNS. This CDR3 has 14 amino acids. Trimming stripped 1 base from V and 8 bases from J, with 11 bases between. The whole variable domain, remainder taken from reference TRBV25-1 and TRBJ1-4, is EADIYQTPRYLVIGTGKKITLECSQTMGHDKMYWYQQDPGMELHLIHYSYGVNSTEKGDLSSESTVSRIRTEHFPLTLESARPSHTSQYLCASSESNLGEKLFFGSGTQLSVL.

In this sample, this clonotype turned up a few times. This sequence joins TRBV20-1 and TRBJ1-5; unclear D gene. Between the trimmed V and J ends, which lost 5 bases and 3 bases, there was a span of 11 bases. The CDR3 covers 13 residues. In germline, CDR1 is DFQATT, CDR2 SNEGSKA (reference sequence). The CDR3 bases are TGCAGTGCTTCTACCTCGGCCAATCAGCCCCAGCATTTT. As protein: CSASTSANQPQHF.

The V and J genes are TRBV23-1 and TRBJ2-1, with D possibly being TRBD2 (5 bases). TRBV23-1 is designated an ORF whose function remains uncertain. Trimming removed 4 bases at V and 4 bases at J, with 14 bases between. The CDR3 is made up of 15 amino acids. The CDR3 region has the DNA TGCGCCAGCAGTCCCAGCGGAGAGGAGTACAATGAGCAGTTCTTC. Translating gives CASSPSGEEYNEQFF.

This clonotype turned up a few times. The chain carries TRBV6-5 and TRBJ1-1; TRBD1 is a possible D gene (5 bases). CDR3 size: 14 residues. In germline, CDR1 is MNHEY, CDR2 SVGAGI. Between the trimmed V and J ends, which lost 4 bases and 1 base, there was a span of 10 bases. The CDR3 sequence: CASSLPGRNTEAFF. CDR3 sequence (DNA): TGTGCCAGCAGTTTGCCAGGGAGGAACACTGAAGCTTTCTTT.

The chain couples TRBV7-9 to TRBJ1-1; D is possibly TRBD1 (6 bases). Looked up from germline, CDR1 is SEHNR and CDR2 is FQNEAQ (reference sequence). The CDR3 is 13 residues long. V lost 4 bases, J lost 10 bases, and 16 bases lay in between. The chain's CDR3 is CASSSTGSGSAFF. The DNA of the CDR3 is TGTGCCAGCAGCTCAACAGGGTCTGGCTCAGCTTTCTTT.

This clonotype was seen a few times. CDR3 region: CAISERGPVNTEAFF. Here the CDR3 DNA reads TGTGCCATCAGTGAGAGGGGACCGGTGAACACTGAAGCTTTCTTT. The V call is TRBV10-3, the J call TRBJ1-1; perhaps TRBD1 as D (5 bases). In germline, CDR1 is ENHRY, CDR2 SYGVKD. The CDR3 runs 15 residues. Trimming cost V 2 bases and J 0 bases, with 10 bases left between them.

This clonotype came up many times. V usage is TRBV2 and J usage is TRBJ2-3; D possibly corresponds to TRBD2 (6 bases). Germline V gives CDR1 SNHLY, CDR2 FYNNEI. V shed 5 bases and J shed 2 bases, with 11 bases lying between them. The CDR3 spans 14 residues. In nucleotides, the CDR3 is TGTGCCAGCAGTACCGCGGGGCCCACAGATACGCAGTATTTT. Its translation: CASSTAGPTDTQYF.

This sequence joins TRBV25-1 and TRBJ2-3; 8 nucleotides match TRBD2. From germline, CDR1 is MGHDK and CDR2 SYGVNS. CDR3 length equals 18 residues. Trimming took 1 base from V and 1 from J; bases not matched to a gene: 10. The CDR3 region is CASSEWAGGVGGTDTQYF. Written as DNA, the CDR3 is TGTGCCAGCAGTGAATGGGCGGGAGGCGTAGGGGGCACAGATACGCAGTATTTT.

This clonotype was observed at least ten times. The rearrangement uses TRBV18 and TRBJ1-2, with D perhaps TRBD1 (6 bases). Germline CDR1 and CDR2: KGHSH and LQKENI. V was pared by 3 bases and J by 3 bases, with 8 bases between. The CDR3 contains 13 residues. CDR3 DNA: TGTGCCAGCTCACCGACAGGTGACTATGGCTACACCTTC. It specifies CASSPTGDYGYTF. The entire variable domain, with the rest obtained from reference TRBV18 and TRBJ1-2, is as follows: NAGVMQNPRHLVRRRGQEARLRCSPMKGHSHVYWYRQLPEEGLKFMVYLQKENIIDESGMPKERFSAEFPKEGPSILRIQQVVRGDSAAYFCASSPTGDYGYTFGSGTRLTVV.

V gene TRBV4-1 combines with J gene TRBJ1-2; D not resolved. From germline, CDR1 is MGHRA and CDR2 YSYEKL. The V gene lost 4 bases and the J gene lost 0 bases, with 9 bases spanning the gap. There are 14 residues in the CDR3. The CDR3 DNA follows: TGCGCCAGCAGCCCCGGGGTCGCTAACTATGGCTACACCTTC. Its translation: CASSPGVANYGYTF.